Listed here are 25 T cell receptor beta chains from one sample, sequenced in a study of blood T cell repertoires in COVID-19. The repertoire was sequenced with immunoSEQ multiplex PCR; TCRdb's copy has only in-frame clones and lacks some. The table shows 350,000 to 400,000 clones, with approximately 90% occurring only once. The specimen was PBMCs or T cells enriched from blood (not recorded which). Source of these receptors: a woman aged 40 to 50 who had been exposed to COVID-19.

The CDR3 DNA reads TGCGCCAGCAGCCAAGATGTGGCAGGGATAACTGAAGCTTTCTTT. Its translation: CASSQDVAGITEAFF. V usage is TRBV4-1 and J usage is TRBJ1-1; weak D call: TRBD1 (5 bases). From germline, CDR1 is MGHRA and CDR2 YSYEKL. CDR3 size: 15 residues. V lost 0 bases and J 5 bases, leaving 13 bases between the germline ends.

V is TRBV7-2 and J is TRBJ1-2, with TRBD1 matching 9 bases. CDR1 SGHTA and CDR2 FQGNSA come from the germline V gene. The CDR3 runs to 15 residues. J was trimmed by 6 bases and V by 3 bases; bases with no gene match: 8. CDR3 sequence: CASSFLPGQGHGYTF. CDR3 sequence (DNA): TGTGCCAGCAGCTTCCTGCCGGGACAGGGACATGGCTACACCTTC.

CDR3 nucleotide sequence: TGTGCTAGTGGTTTGGCTTTTAAAGCTAGCGGGAGCCTCAACACCGGGGAGCTGTTTTTT. Translated, it gives CASGLAFKASGSLNTGELFF. The V call is TRBV12-5, the J call TRBJ2-2, with TRBD2 matching 10 bases. There are 20 residues in the CDR3. Unmatched junction bases numbered 13, after V lost 1 base and J lost 2 bases. Germline V CDR1 and CDR2: LGHNT, FRNRAP.

The chain joins TRBV5-6 to TRBJ2-1, with TRBD2 matching over 13 bases. This CDR3 has 16 residues. The germline V gene encodes CDR1 SGHDT and CDR2 YYEEEE. Trimming cost V 4 bases and J 8 bases; bases outside gene matches: 9. The CDR3 bases are TGTGCCAGCAGCATTAGGACTAGCGGGAGTAAGGATGAGCAGTTCTTC. Translated: CASSIRTSGSKDEQFF.

V and J are TRBV5-1 and TRBJ2-2; 7 bases are shared with TRBD2. V shed 5 bases, J shed 1 base, and the junction held 2 bases outside the gene matches. The CDR3 runs 14 residues. Germline V gene data show CDR1 as SGHRS and CDR2 as YFSETQ. DNA of the CDR3: TGCGCCAGCAGATTAGCGGGGAACACCGGGGAGCTGTTTTTT. It encodes CASRLAGNTGELFF.

V gene TRBV25-1 combines with J gene TRBJ1-1; the D is unclear. V was clipped by 3 bases and J by 0 bases, with 11 bases between them. The length of the CDR3 is 15 residues. The germline V gene encodes CDR1 MGHDK and CDR2 SYGVNS. The chain's CDR3 is CASSDDEGVNTEAFF. The CDR3 DNA reads as TGTGCCAGCAGTGACGACGAGGGCGTGAACACTGAAGCTTTCTTT. Complete variable domain (other parts from reference TRBV25-1 and TRBJ1-1): EADIYQTPRYLVIGTGKKITLECSQTMGHDKMYWYQQDPGMELHLIHYSYGVNSTEKGDLSSESTVSRIRTEHFPLTLESARPSHTSQYLCASSDDEGVNTEAFFGQGTRLTVV.

This clone was seen only a few times. The chain carries TRBV5-1 and TRBJ2-7, with 10 nucleotides matching TRBD1. Germline trimming cut 4 bases from V and 2 bases from J; bases unmatched to any gene: 6. The germline CDR1 and CDR2 sequences are SGHRS and YFSETQ. This CDR3 contains 15 residues. In DNA form, the CDR3 reads TGCGCCAGCAGCCCGGGACAGGGGATGACCTACGAGCAGTACTTC. It encodes CASSPGQGMTYEQYF.

This clone has just one count. The chain has TRBV5-1 and TRBJ2-3; 10 nucleotides align to TRBD1. CDR1 is SGHRS and CDR2 is YFSETQ in the germline V gene. The CDR3 spans 14 residues. V was clipped by 4 bases and J by 4 bases; unmatched bases: 3. The CDR3: CASSPTGGPDTQYF. CDR3 sequence (DNA): TGCGCCAGCAGCCCGACAGGGGGCCCAGATACGCAGTATTTT.

The chain carries TRBV28 and TRBJ2-7; TRBD2 aligns across 9 bases. The CDR3 sequence is 14 residues long. V shed 8 bases and J 3 bases; nucleotides not matched to a gene: 8. Germline CDR1 MDHEN, CDR2 SYDVKM. The CDR3 loop reads CASHRAGGGYEQYF. CDR3 in DNA: TGTGCCAGCCATAGAGCGGGAGGAGGCTACGAGCAGTACTTC. The variable domain in full, completed from reference TRBV28 and TRBJ2-7, reads DVKVTQSSRYLVKRTGEKVFLECVQDMDHENMFWYRQDPGLGLRLIYFSYDVKMKEKGDIPEGYSVSREKKERFSLILESASTNQTSMYLCASHRAGGGYEQYFGPGTRLTVT.

Here the CDR3 DNA reads TGTGCCAGCAGTGACCCTGGACTAGCGGACTCCTACGAGCAGTACTTC. Protein: CASSDPGLADSYEQYF. The chain is built from TRBV6-4 and TRBJ2-7; 10 bases align to TRBD2. The V gene end was trimmed by 2 bases and the J gene end by 0 bases; junction bases not matched to a gene: 4. CDR3 length: 16 amino acids. The germline CDR1 and CDR2 sequences are MRHNA and SNTAGT.

This chain connects TRBV11-3 to TRBJ2-5; the match to TRBD2 covers 10 bases. Trimming removed 1 base from V and 5 bases from J; junction bases left unmatched: 10. The CDR3 runs 17 residues. Germline V gene sequence: CDR1 SGHNT, CDR2 YENEEA. CDR3 in DNA: TGTGCCAGCAGCTTAGGACTAGCGGGTCAAGCCCAGGAGACCCAGTACTTC. This codes for CASSLGLAGQAQETQYF.

The genes are TRBV6-2 or TRBV6-3 and TRBJ2-5, with 11 bases identical to TRBD2. From germline, CDR1 is MNHEY and CDR2 SVGEGT. With 0 bases clipped from V and 4 bases from J, the junction kept 7 bases outside the gene matches. The CDR3 consists of 17 residues. The CDR3 DNA reads TGTGCCAGCAGTTACTCCCCGACTAGCGGGAATACAGAGACCCAGTACTTC. This codes for CASSYSPTSGNTETQYF.

This clone is a singleton in its sample. The J gene is TRBJ2-3, the V gene TRBV9, with 7 bases that match TRBD1. The CDR3 extends over 13 amino acids. The V segment lost 7 bases and the J segment 2 bases; nucleotides outside the gene matches: 4. The germline V gene has CDR1 SGDLS and CDR2 YYNGEE. CDR3 region: CASRDRDTDTQYF. The CDR3 DNA sequence: TGTGCCAGCCGGGACAGAGACACAGATACGCAGTATTTT.

This rearrangement joins TRBV7-9 to TRBJ1-3; D is perhaps TRBD1 (5 bases). There are 14 residues in the CDR3. In germline, CDR1 is SEHNR, CDR2 FQNEAQ (reference sequence). V was shortened by 5 bases and J by 1 base, with 9 bases between the two germline ends. CDR3 DNA sequence: TGTGCCAGCAGCCGACAGCAATCTGGAAACACCATATATTTT. It specifies CASSRQQSGNTIYF.

This clone was counted at least ten times. V is TRBV27 and J is TRBJ1-1; TRBD1 aligns across 7 bases. There are 14 residues in the CDR3. V gave up 6 bases and J gave up 2 bases; unmatched junction bases: 6. The V gene's germline CDR1 is MNHEY and CDR2 SMNVEV (reference sequence). The CDR3 is CASRTTGANTEAFF. Written as DNA, the CDR3 is TGTGCCAGCAGGACTACAGGGGCTAACACTGAAGCTTTCTTT.

The gene calls are TRBV7-2 and TRBJ2-7; D remains ambiguous. Trimming left V 3 bases short and J 9 bases short, with 12 bases between. The CDR3 sequence is 12 residues long. CDR1 is SGHTA and CDR2 is FQGNSA in the germline V gene. CDR3 in amino acids: CASSFTSPRQYF. The CDR3 DNA reads TGTGCCAGCAGCTTCACCTCCCCCAGGCAGTACTTC.

The chain couples TRBV5-4 to TRBJ2-3; the D gene is possibly TRBD1 (6 bases). Deletions cut 3 bases from V and 2 bases from J, with 10 bases between. Germline V lookup: CDR1 SGHNT, CDR2 YYREEE (reference sequence). This CDR3 has 14 amino acids. The CDR3 protein is CASSSGQHTDTQYF. CDR3 sequence (DNA): TGTGCCAGCAGCTCCGGACAGCACACAGATACGCAGTATTTT.

The CDR3 protein is CATSGAGPRQPQHF. CDR3 DNA: TGTGCCACCAGTGGGGCAGGGCCTCGTCAGCCCCAGCATTTT. This chain joins TRBV24-1 and TRBJ1-5, with D possibly being TRBD1 (5 bases). Germline V gene data show CDR1 as KGHDR and CDR2 as SFDVKD. Trimming cost V 5 bases and J 6 bases, with 13 bases left between them. The CDR3 loop spans 14 amino acids.

The rearrangement uses TRBV18 and TRBJ2-7, with 8 bases lining up with TRBD2. Germline loops: CDR1 KGHSH, CDR2 LQKENI. This CDR3 comprises 15 residues. With V trimmed by 2 bases and J by 5 bases, 8 bases remained unmatched. This CDR3 is CASSPGAGTSDEQYF. Written as DNA, the CDR3 is TGTGCCAGCTCACCAGGAGCCGGGACTAGTGACGAGCAGTACTTC.

The chain recombines TRBV19 with TRBJ2-3, with 13 bases fitting TRBD2. This CDR3 has 15 residues. The V gene end was trimmed by 10 bases and the J gene end by 5 bases; junction bases not matched to a gene: 9. CDR1 LNHDA and CDR2 SQIVND come from the germline V gene (reference sequence). As DNA, the CDR3 is TGTGCCACCGAGGGACTAGCGGGAAGAAAAGATACGCAGTATTTT. It encodes CATEGLAGRKDTQYF.

Worth noting for this clone: Other DNA sequences within the sample encode an identical CDR3. The chain has TRBV19 and TRBJ1-5; 8 nucleotides line up with TRBD1. Trimming cost V 5 bases and J 4 bases; bases outside gene matches: 4. CDR3 length equals 14 residues. In germline, CDR1 is LNHDA, CDR2 SQIVND (reference sequence). The CDR3 coding sequence is TGTGCCAGTAGTCTACAGGGGGGGAATCAGCCCCAGCATTTT. Protein sequence: CASSLQGGNQPQHF.

The V gene is TRBV9, the J gene TRBJ2-1; 11 bases line up with TRBD1. This CDR3 has 15 amino acids. After removal of 0 bases from V and 7 bases from J, the junction contained 3 bases not matched to a gene. Germline V gene sequence: CDR1 SGDLS, CDR2 YYNGEE. CDR3 coding DNA: TGTGCCAGCAGCGTAGTGGGGACAGGGGGGAATGAGCAGTTCTTC. It is translated as CASSVVGTGGNEQFF.

V and J are TRBV29-1 and TRBJ2-3, with TRBD2 matching over 9 bases. CDR3 length: 15 residues. The V and J ends lost 4 bases and 2 bases, in that order; junction bases with no gene match: 7. Germline CDR1 and CDR2: SQVTM and ANQGSEA. CDR3 bases: TGCAGCGTTGTGGCTAGCGGGGTGAACACAGATACGCAGTATTTT. This gives the protein CSVVASGVNTDTQYF.

The rearrangement links TRBV21-1 to TRBJ2-5; the table's D gene call, TRBD1, was not cross checked with the DNA. TRBV21-1 corresponds to a pseudogene. The CDR3 totals 18 residues. CDR3 DNA: TGTGCCAGCAGCAAACGTGGACAGGGGGTTCCACAGCAAGAGACCCAGTACTTC. It is translated as CASSKRGQGVPQQETQYF.

CDR3 DNA: TGTGCCAGCAGTGGGACAAAAAACTATGGCTACACCTTC. Protein sequence: CASSGTKNYGYTF. This sequence joins TRBV25-1 and TRBJ1-2; perhaps TRBD1 as D (5 bases). Germline V CDR1 and CDR2: MGHDK, SYGVNS. This CDR3 comprises 13 residues. Trimming stripped 4 bases from V and 2 bases from J, with 8 bases between.